This record covers a single TCR beta chain. Its antigen is undetermined. This entry belongs to a study of T cell repertoires in cytomegalovirus infection. General study points: HLA-C-restricted, CMV-specific TCR beta clonotypes were dominant ex vivo.

TCRdb reprocessed the reads with MiXCR, giving one entry per CDR3 protein. The sample lists some 940,000 distinct CDR3 sequences, about a third occurring once. The CDR3 sequence is 14 residues long. CDR1 is SEHNR and CDR2 is FQNEAQ in the germline V gene (reference sequence). V was clipped by 5 bases and J by 1 base, with 11 bases between them. The TCR sequence derives from a human donor in good health (CMV status not recorded). Some clones in this sample may be carry-over from other donors' samples. V usage is TRBV7-9 and J usage is TRBJ1-1; D gene uncertain. Source: cultured CD8+ T cells from PBMCs, taken from culture after CMV antigen stimulation. The chain's CDR3 is CASSDGRTNTEAFF. CDR3 nucleotides: TGTGCCAGCAGCGATGGACGTACGAACACTGAAGCTTTCTTT.